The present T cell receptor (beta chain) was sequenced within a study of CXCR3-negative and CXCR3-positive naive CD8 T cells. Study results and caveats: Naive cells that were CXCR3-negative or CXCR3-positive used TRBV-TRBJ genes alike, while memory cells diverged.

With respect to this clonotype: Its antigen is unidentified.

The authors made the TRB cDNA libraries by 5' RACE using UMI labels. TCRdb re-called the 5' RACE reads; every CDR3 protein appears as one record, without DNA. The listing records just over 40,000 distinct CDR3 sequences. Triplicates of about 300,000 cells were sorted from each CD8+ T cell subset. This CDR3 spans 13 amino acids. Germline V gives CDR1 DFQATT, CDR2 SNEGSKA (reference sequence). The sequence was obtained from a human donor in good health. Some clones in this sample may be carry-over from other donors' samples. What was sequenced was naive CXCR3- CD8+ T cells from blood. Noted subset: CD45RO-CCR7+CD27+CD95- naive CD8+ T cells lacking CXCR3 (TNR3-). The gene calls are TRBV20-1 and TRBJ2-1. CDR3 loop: CSARSLAGNEQFF.